A single T cell receptor (beta chain) is shown here with its context. Its antigen is as yet unknown. The CDR3 sequence is 12 residues long. Looked up from germline, CDR1 is GTSNPN and CDR2 is SVGIG (reference sequence). This sample was taken from a study of cytomegalovirus exposure and HLA in healthy donors. Study results and limitations: Later on, a genetic analysis was performed. It linked a missense variant in DCLRE1C with V- and J-gene trimming of TCR beta. Cytomegalovirus status was reportedly diagnosed by the classifier with high sensitivity and specificity. Clonal expansion was found to be greater in HLA-associated TCR beta chains than in equally common others in a later analysis.

PCR used 60 Vbeta primers and 13 Jbeta primers. The method was immunoSEQ multiplex PCR; TCRdb's version includes in-frame clones alone and lacks a portion of them. Here the sample spans 55,000 or so clones, 80% to 85% being singletons. The chain uses TRBV30 and TRBJ2-5; no clear D. TRBJ2-7 matches the DNA end more closely, so the J call is doubtful. The sample was PBMCs. The sequence derives from a man aged 25-45 years in good health and CMV-seronegative. The CDR3 here is CAWSSIIYEQYF. The CDR3, as DNA: TGTGCCTGGAGTTCAATAATCTACGAGCAGTACTTC.